Presented here are 19 T cell receptor beta chains from one specimen sequenced in a study of blood T cell repertoires in COVID-19 (dated by TCRdb to about 2020). Libraries came from the immunoSEQ multiplex PCR assay. TCRdb took over this immuneACCESS table, retaining in-frame rearrangements with V and J assigned. Such tables are incomplete; in checked studies, under half of the missing clones stem from an unresolved V gene, and the remainder is unexplained. For this sample the table gives 100,000 to 150,000 clones, of which approximately 88% were detected only once. Approximately 12% of the sample comes from the top ten. Sequencing used peripheral blood. The receptors come from a woman aged 25-40 years who had recovered from COVID-19.

This chain links TRBV5-6 with TRBJ1-4; D ambiguous. The germline V gene has CDR1 SGHDT and CDR2 YYEEEE. The CDR3 sequence is 14 residues long. Trimming cost V 0 bases and J 5 bases, with 8 bases left between them. Here the CDR3 DNA reads TGTGCCAGCAGCTTGGCACGGAGGAATGAAAAACTGTTTTTT. This codes for CASSLARRNEKLFF.

This clone was recorded once. A junction end diverges from the germline sequence, so it may reflect a read error. CDR3 amino acids: CASSQGTAMGLF. As DNA, the CDR3 is TGTGCCAGCAGCCAAGGAACCGCAATGGGGCTCTTT. V and J are TRBV3-1 (or the pseudogene TRBV3-2) and TRBJ1-1; a possible D gene is TRBD1 (5 bases). The germline V gene encodes CDR1 LGHDT and CDR2 YNNKEL (reference sequence). The CDR3 has 12 residues.

The chain has TRBV30 and TRBJ1-2; D is perhaps TRBD1 (5 bases). Between the trimmed V and J ends, which lost 2 bases and 2 bases, there was a span of 15 bases. Germline CDR1 and CDR2: GTSNPN and SVGIG (reference sequence). The length of the CDR3 is 15 residues. This chain's CDR3 is CAWSLAGKSNYGYTF. The CDR3 DNA sequence: TGTGCCTGGAGTTTGGCAGGGAAATCGAACTATGGCTACACCTTC.

The rearrangement links TRBV5-8 to TRBJ1-5; 11 bases line up with TRBD1. The CDR3 runs 15 residues. Trimming at V came to 1 base and at J to 5 bases, leaving 2 bases not matched to a gene. Germline V lookup: CDR1 SGHTS, CDR2 YDEGEE. The CDR3 DNA follows: TGTGCCAGCAGCTTGTTGGGACAGGGGGATCAGCCCCAGCATTTT. It is translated as CASSLLGQGDQPQHF.

The rearrangement joins TRBV19 to TRBJ1-1; D is possibly TRBD1 (6 bases). The CDR3 length is 14 residues. The V end was cut by 4 bases, the J end by 11 bases, with 20 bases between. Germline CDR1 LNHDA, CDR2 SQIVND (reference sequence). The CDR3 DNA reads as TGTGCCAGTAGTACCCAGGGGCGTATGGAAAAGGCTTTCTTT. Protein: CASSTQGRMEKAFF. Using reference TRBV19 and TRBJ1-1 for the parts outside the CDR3, the full variable domain is DGGITQSPKYLFRKEGQNVTLSCEQNLNHDAMYWYRQDPGQGLRLIYYSQIVNDFQKGDIAEGYSVSREKKESFPLTVTSAQKNPTAFYLCASSTQGRMEKAFFGQGTRLTVV.

V usage is TRBV7-8 and J usage is TRBJ2-2; the D gene is possibly TRBD1 (7 bases). CDR3 size: 15 residues. Germline V gives CDR1 SGHVS, CDR2 FQNEAQ. The germline V and J ends were trimmed by 6 bases and 6 bases, with 17 bases remaining between them. CDR3: CASRIGQGGSGELFF. CDR3 nucleotides: TGTGCCAGCAGAATAGGTCAGGGGGGCTCCGGGGAGCTGTTTTTT.

The rearrangement uses TRBV10-3 and TRBJ1-6; D is unclear. This CDR3 has 13 amino acids. Trimming removed 7 bases from V and 4 bases from J, with 8 bases in between. Germline-derived CDR1 and CDR2 are ENHRY and SYGVKD. In DNA, the CDR3 is TGTGCCATCACGGTCGGGTATAATTCACCCCTCCACTTT. It yields the protein CAITVGYNSPLHF.

This chain uses TRBV5-1 with TRBJ2-5, with a tentative D call TRBD2 (5 bases). The length of the CDR3 is 17 residues. Germline-derived CDR1 and CDR2 are SGHRS and YFSETQ. V was pared by 0 bases and J by 1 base, with 16 bases between. For the CDR3, the DNA is TGCGCCAGCAGCTTGGCGGCAGCCGGAGGTGTCCAAGAGACCCAGTACTTC. Amino acid sequence: CASSLAAAGGVQETQYF.

This sequence joins TRBV7-8 and TRBJ2-5, with TRBD1 as a possible D gene (5 bases). Germline CDR1 reads SGHVS; CDR2 reads FQNEAQ. The V end lost 5 bases, the J end lost 4 bases, and 17 bases lay between the germline ends. This CDR3 has 15 residues. CDR3 sequence (DNA): TGTGCCAGCAGCGGGCGGACACCCAAAGGAGAGACCCAGTACTTC. Protein sequence: CASSGRTPKGETQYF. The full variable domain, rest sourced from reference TRBV7-8 and TRBJ2-5, is GAGVSQSPRYKVAKRGQDVALRCDPISGHVSLFWYQQALGQGPEFLTYFQNEAQLDKSGLPSDRFFAERPEGSVSTLKIQRTQQEDSAVYLCASSGRTPKGETQYFGPGTRLLVL.

The gene calls are TRBV20-1 and TRBJ1-1, with D perhaps TRBD1 (5 bases). V was cut by 3 bases and J by 7 bases, with 6 bases left in between. Looked up from germline, CDR1 is DFQATT and CDR2 is SNEGSKA (reference sequence). This CDR3 region has 10 residues. The CDR3 DNA reads TGCAGTGCTAGCAGGGTTGAAGCTTTCTTT. Its translation: CSASRVEAFF.

This clone was counted only a few times. The chain carries TRBV6-5 and TRBJ1-3; D perhaps matches TRBD1 (5 bases). Trimming removed 0 bases at V and 3 bases at J, with 9 bases between. CDR3 length equals 15 residues. Germline-derived CDR1 and CDR2 are MNHEY and SVGAGI. The CDR3 here is CASSYSFRDGNTIYF. Written as DNA, the CDR3 is TGTGCCAGCAGTTACTCCTTCAGGGATGGAAACACCATATATTTT.

This chain connects TRBV5-4 to TRBJ2-5, with 12 bases lining up with TRBD1. Germline lookup yields CDR1 SGHNT and CDR2 YYREEE (reference sequence). CDR3 length: 17 amino acids. J lost 5 bases, V lost 3 bases, and 11 bases had no gene match. The CDR3 spells CASSSLGGTGGLETQYF. CDR3 DNA sequence: TGTGCCAGCAGCTCACTTGGAGGGACAGGGGGCTTGGAGACCCAGTACTTC.

The chain uses TRBV25-1 and TRBJ1-6; D perhaps matches TRBD1 (6 bases). The germline CDR1 and CDR2 sequences are MGHDK and SYGVNS. CDR3 size: 16 residues. V lost 5 bases, J lost 6 bases, and 17 bases lay in between. CDR3 sequence reads: CASSFTTGNRNSPLHF. In DNA, the CDR3 is TGTGCCAGCAGTTTTACTACAGGGAACCGTAATTCACCCCTCCACTTT.

The chain uses TRBV29-1 and TRBJ2-7; 9 bases line up with TRBD1. CDR1 and CDR2 from the germline V gene are SQVTM and ANQGSEA. The CDR3 is 14 amino acids. Losses at the gene ends were 5 bases for V and 5 bases for J; bases not matched to a gene: 10. This chain's CDR3 is CSVITGTGLNEQYF. CDR3 nucleotides: TGCAGCGTTATAACCGGGACAGGGTTAAACGAGCAGTACTTC.

The J gene is TRBJ2-7, the V gene TRBV7-3; TRBD2 aligns across 10 bases. Germline V CDR1 and CDR2: SGHTA, FQGTGA. Trimming removed 5 bases from V and 2 bases from J; junction bases left unmatched: 6. The CDR3 has 15 amino acids. The CDR3 DNA reads TGTGCCAGCAGCCCCCGGACTAGCGGAACCTACGAGCAGTACTTC. This sequence encodes CASSPRTSGTYEQYF.

The chain links TRBV6-5 to TRBJ1-3; 7 nucleotides align to TRBD1. The CDR3 runs 15 residues. The germline CDR1 and CDR2 sequences are MNHEY and SVGAGI. Losses at the gene ends were 6 bases for V and 1 base for J; bases not matched to a gene: 6. The CDR3 DNA sequence: TGTGCCAGCAGATCGCTGACAGGGTCTGGAAACACCATATATTTT. Translation: CASRSLTGSGNTIYF.

The chain employs TRBV6-5 and TRBJ1-1; a weak D match, TRBD1 (5 bases). CDR1 is MNHEY, CDR2 SVGAGI, per germline. Trimming pared 6 bases from V and 2 bases from J, leaving 10 bases between. The CDR3 loop spans 13 amino acids. The CDR3 DNA reads TGTGCCAGCAGCTCAGGGCAAAACACTGAAGCTTTCTTT. It is translated as CASSSGQNTEAFF.

The chain has TRBV18 and TRBJ1-1, with a weak D call TRBD1 (5 bases). V was shortened by 5 bases and J by 0 bases, with 10 bases between the two germline ends. CDR3 length: 14 residues. CDR1 is KGHSH and CDR2 is LQKENI in the germline V gene. CDR3 residues: CASSGQDMNTEAFF. As DNA, the CDR3 is TGTGCCAGCTCAGGGCAGGACATGAACACTGAAGCTTTCTTT.

This chain uses TRBV5-1 with TRBJ1-1; 7 nucleotides align to TRBD1. Germline values: CDR1 SGHRS, CDR2 YFSETQ. The CDR3 runs to 16 residues. With 4 bases clipped from V and 3 bases from J, the junction kept 12 bases outside the gene matches. CDR3 region: CASSRERPDRDTEAFF. DNA of the CDR3: TGCGCCAGCAGCCGAGAACGACCTGACAGGGACACTGAAGCTTTCTTT.